A selection of T cell receptor beta chains follows, all from one sample in a study of T cells after yellow fever vaccination. TCRdb used MiXCR to reprocess the 5' RACE reads, holding one entry per CDR3 protein. The sample comprises nearly 45,000 distinct CDR3 sequences, 6.8% of which are singletons, and about 15% rests with the top ten. The sequencing here drew on CD8+ T cells not binding an NS4B(214-222) dextramer, sorted from PBMCs, taken 45 days after the yellow fever booster vaccination. These TCRs come from a man between 25 and 39 years old who received the YFV17D yellow fever vaccine. Both conserved end residues are part of each CDR3. Each record gives: D gene, clone size, J gene, V gene, CDR3 protein, CDR3 DNA. The D gene is left open where the match is weak. Clone size is given for some rows only: seen once, a few or many times, or a class if the clone is expanded.

D: .; size: .; J: TRBJ2-7; V: TRBV13; CDR3: CASSLGTGIYEQYF; DNA: TGTGCCAGCAGCTTAGGGACCGGGATCTACGAGCAGTACTTC
D: TRBD2; size: many; J: TRBJ2-1; V: TRBV12-3/TRBV12-4; CDR3: CASRGTSEGNEQFF; DNA: TGTGCCAGCAGGGGGACTAGCGAGGGCAATGAGCAGTTCTTC
D: .; size: few; J: TRBJ2-1; V: TRBV6-1; CDR3: CASRKYDVFNEQFF; DNA: TGTGCCAGCAGAAAATACGACGTTTTCAATGAGCAGTTCTTC
D: .; size: many; J: TRBJ2-5; V: TRBV12-3/TRBV12-4; CDR3: CASSLVPEKETQYF; DNA: TGTGCCAGCAGTTTAGTTCCAGAGAAAGAGACCCAGTACTTC
D: TRBD1; size: many; J: TRBJ2-1; V: TRBV20-1; CDR3: CSAEGPGQTNNEQFF; DNA: TGCAGTGCCGAGGGACCGGGACAGACAAACAATGAGCAGTTCTTC
D: .; size: .; J: TRBJ2-7; V: TRBV5-4; CDR3: CASSPLGQDYEQYF; DNA: TGTGCCAGCAGCCCGCTCGGGCAGGACTACGAGCAGTACTTC
D: TRBD1; size: many; J: TRBJ2-7; V: TRBV4-3; CDR3: CASSPGQGAYEQYF; DNA: TGCGCCAGCAGCCCTGGACAGGGGGCCTACGAGCAGTACTTC
D: TRBD2; size: many; J: TRBJ2-1; V: TRBV20-1; CDR3: CSARVLAGRDNEQFF; DNA: TGCAGTGCTAGAGTTCTAGCGGGCAGGGACAATGAGCAGTTCTTC
D: .; size: many; J: TRBJ2-7; V: TRBV20-1; CDR3: CSARDSYEQYF; DNA: TGCAGTGCTAGAGACAGCTACGAGCAGTACTTC
D: .; size: many; J: TRBJ2-7; V: TRBV20-1; CDR3: CSASGDISYEQYF; DNA: TGCAGTGCTAGTGGGGACATCTCCTACGAGCAGTACTTC
D: .; size: many; J: TRBJ2-3; V: TRBV28; CDR3: CASRIMAYTSTDTQYF; DNA: TGTGCCAGCCGAATCATGGCCTACACAAGCACAGATACGCAGTATTTT
D: TRBD2; size: many; J: TRBJ2-3; V: TRBV29-1; CDR3: CSVETIAGSGSLNTQYF; DNA: TGCAGCGTCGAAACCATCGCCGGTAGCGGGAGCTTGAATACGCAGTATTTT
D: TRBD2; size: many; J: TRBJ2-5; V: TRBV20-1; CDR3: CSAAQPPRGLAEETQYF; DNA: TGCAGTGCTGCGCAACCGCCCCGGGGACTAGCGGAAGAGACCCAGTACTTC
D: TRBD2; size: many; J: TRBJ2-3; V: TRBV7-8; CDR3: CASSGQSSGGPGDTQYF; DNA: TGTGCCAGCAGCGGACAAAGTTCGGGAGGGCCGGGGGATACGCAGTATTTT
D: .; size: many; J: TRBJ2-5; V: TRBV12-3/TRBV12-4; CDR3: CASSPGRGQETQYF; DNA: TGTGCCAGCAGCCCAGGGCGGGGCCAAGAGACCCAGTACTTC
D: TRBD1; size: .; J: TRBJ2-7; V: TRBV3-1; CDR3: CASSPTTRQGAYEQYF; DNA: TGTGCCAGCAGCCCAACCACGAGACAGGGAGCCTACGAGCAGTACTTC
D: .; size: many; J: TRBJ2-7; V: TRBV4-1; CDR3: CASMDSSYEQYF; DNA: TGCGCCAGCATGGACAGCTCCTACGAGCAGTACTTC
D: TRBD2; size: many; J: TRBJ2-2; V: TRBV25-1; CDR3: CAASGEREMTGELFF; DNA: TGTGCCGCAAGTGGAGAGCGGGAGATGACCGGGGAGCTGTTTTTT
D: .; size: many; J: TRBJ2-1; V: TRBV11-1; CDR3: CASSLLDLGGYSRNEQFF; DNA: TGTGCCAGCAGCTTATTGGACCTCGGGGGATACTCACGCAATGAGCAGTTCTTC
D: .; size: many; J: TRBJ2-3; V: TRBV5-5; CDR3: CASSTRSSEADTQYF; DNA: TGTGCCAGCAGCACAAGAAGCAGTGAGGCAGATACGCAGTATTTT
D: TRBD2; size: few; J: TRBJ2-7; V: TRBV12-3/TRBV12-4; CDR3: CASSLRSHGASGRSYEQYF; DNA: TGTGCCAGCAGTTTACGGTCCCATGGGGCTAGCGGGAGATCCTACGAGCAGTACTTC
D: .; size: many; J: TRBJ2-1; V: TRBV29-1; CDR3: CSVWSGEHNEQFF; DNA: TGCAGCGTTTGGTCAGGGGAACACAATGAGCAGTTCTTC
D: TRBD2; size: many; J: TRBJ2-7; V: TRBV2; CDR3: CASRPTSGRAYEQYF; DNA: TGTGCCAGCAGGCCGACTAGCGGGAGGGCCTACGAGCAGTACTTC